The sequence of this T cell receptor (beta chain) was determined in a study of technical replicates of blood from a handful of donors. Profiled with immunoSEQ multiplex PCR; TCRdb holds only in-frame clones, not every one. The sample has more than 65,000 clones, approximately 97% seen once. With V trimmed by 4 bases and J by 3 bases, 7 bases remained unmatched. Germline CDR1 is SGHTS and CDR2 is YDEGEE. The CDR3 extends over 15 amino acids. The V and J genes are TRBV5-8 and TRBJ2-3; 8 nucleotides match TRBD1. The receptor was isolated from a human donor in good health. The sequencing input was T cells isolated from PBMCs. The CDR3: CASSAGQGFTDTQYF. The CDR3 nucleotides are TGTGCCAGCAGCGCCGGACAGGGATTTACAGATACGCAGTATTTT.